This TCR beta chain appears in the sequencing data of a study of cytomegalovirus exposure and HLA in healthy donors. Points from the study as a whole: A list of roughly 160 TCR beta chains associated with cytomegalovirus was given. Subsequent analysis revealed that first-cohort TCR clusters tended to co-occur in the approximately 120 validation repertoires. Most sequenced TCRs were rare (though some public TCRs occurred in many donors). High sensitivity and specificity were reportedly achieved when the classifier diagnosed cytomegalovirus status.

TCRdb's table, derived via immunoSEQ multiplex PCR, lists solely in-frame clones and lacks some. This repertoire shows 35,000 to 55,000 clones, roughly 93% found once; its top ten account for around 2.1%. Looked up from germline, CDR1 is SSHAT and CDR2 is FNYEAQ (reference sequence). The CDR3 has 16 residues. Details on this clone: Its antigen is still unknown. The junction does not match germline at one end; this may be a read error.

The V gene is TRBV7-7, the J gene TRBJ2-7, with TRBD1 matching over 8 bases. Sequenced sample: PBMCs. This TCR was recovered from a woman younger than 30 in good health and CMV-seronegative. CDR3 sequence: CASSLLGQATFYEQYF. CDR3 coding DNA: TGTGCTAGCAGCTTATTGGGACAGGCAACATTCTACGAGCAGTACTTC.